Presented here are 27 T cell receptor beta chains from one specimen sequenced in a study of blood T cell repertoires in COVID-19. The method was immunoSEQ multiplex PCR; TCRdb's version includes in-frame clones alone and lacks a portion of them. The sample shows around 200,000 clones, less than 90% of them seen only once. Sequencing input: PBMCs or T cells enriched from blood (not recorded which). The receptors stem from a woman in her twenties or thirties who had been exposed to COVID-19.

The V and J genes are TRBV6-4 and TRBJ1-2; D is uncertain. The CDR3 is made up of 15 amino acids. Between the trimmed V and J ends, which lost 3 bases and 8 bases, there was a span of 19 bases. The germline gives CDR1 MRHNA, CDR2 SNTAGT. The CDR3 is CASSERPGRPGGYTF. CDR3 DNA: TGTGCCAGCAGTGAACGGCCTGGGCGACCGGGGGGCTACACCTTC.

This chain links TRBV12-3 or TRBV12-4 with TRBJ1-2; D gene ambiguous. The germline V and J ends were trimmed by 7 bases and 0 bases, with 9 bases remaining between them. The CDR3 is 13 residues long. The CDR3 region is CASTLGANYGYTF. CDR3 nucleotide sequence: TGTGCCAGCACCCTCGGAGCTAACTATGGCTACACCTTC.

The CDR3 loop reads CASIPFGQGARWDTEAFF. CDR3 in DNA: TGTGCCAGCATCCCATTCGGACAGGGGGCGCGTTGGGACACTGAAGCTTTCTTT. The chain recombines TRBV2 with TRBJ1-1, with 11 nucleotides matching TRBD1. Germline CDR1 SNHLY, CDR2 FYNNEI. The CDR3 covers 18 residues. V dropped 7 bases and J dropped 3; count of bases not matched to a gene: 16.

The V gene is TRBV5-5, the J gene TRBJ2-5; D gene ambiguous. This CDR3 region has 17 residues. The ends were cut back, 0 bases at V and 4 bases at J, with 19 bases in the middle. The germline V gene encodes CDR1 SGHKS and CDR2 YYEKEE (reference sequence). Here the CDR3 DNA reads TGTGCCAGCAGCTTGGCCTACCGGGTTGTGATTTCAGAGACCCAGTACTTC. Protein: CASSLAYRVVISETQYF. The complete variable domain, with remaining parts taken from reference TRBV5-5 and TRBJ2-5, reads DAGVTQSPTHLIKTRGQQVTLRCSPISGHKSVSWYQQVLGQGPQFIFQYYEKEERGRGNFPDRFSARQFPNYSSELNVNALLLGDSALYLCASSLAYRVVISETQYFGPGTRLLVL.

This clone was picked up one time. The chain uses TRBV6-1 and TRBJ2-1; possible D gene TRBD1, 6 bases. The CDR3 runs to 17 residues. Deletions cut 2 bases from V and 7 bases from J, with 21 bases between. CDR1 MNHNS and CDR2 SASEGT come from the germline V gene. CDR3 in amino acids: CASSELGLQGNNNEQFF. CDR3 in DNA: TGTGCCAGCAGTGAATTGGGATTACAGGGTAACAATAATGAGCAGTTCTTC.

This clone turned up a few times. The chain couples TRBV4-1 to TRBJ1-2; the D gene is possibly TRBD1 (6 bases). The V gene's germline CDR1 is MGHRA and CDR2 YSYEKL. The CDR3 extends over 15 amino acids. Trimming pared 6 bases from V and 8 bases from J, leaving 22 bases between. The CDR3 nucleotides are TGCGCCAGCAGACATCCAGGGGCCAGGGACAAGGGCTACACCTTC. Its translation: CASRHPGARDKGYTF.

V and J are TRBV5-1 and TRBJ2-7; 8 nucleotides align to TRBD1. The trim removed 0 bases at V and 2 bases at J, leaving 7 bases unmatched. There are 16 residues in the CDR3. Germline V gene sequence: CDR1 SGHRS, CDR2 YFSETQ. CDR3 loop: CASSLGFAGGPYEQYF. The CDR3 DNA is TGCGCCAGCAGCTTGGGGTTTGCAGGGGGCCCCTACGAGCAGTACTTC.

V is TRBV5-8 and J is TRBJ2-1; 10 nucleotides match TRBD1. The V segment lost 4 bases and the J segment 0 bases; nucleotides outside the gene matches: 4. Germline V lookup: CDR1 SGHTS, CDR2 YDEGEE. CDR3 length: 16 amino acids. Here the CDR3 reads CASSARDRGSYNEQFF. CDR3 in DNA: TGTGCCAGCAGCGCCCGGGACAGGGGCTCCTACAATGAGCAGTTCTTC.

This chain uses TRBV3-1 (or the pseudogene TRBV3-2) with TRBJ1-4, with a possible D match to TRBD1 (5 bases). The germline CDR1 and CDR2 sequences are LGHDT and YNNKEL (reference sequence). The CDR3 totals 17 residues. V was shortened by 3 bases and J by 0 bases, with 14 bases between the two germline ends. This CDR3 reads CASSHLRGASTNEKLFF. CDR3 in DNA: TGTGCCAGCAGCCATTTACGTGGGGCATCAACTAATGAAAAACTGTTTTTT.

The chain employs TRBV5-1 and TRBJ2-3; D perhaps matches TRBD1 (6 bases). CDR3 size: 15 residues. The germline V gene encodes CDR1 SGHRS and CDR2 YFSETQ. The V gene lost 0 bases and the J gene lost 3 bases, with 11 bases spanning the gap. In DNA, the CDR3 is TGCGCCAGCAGCTTGGTACAGGGTCAGACAGATACGCAGTATTTT. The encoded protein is CASSLVQGQTDTQYF.

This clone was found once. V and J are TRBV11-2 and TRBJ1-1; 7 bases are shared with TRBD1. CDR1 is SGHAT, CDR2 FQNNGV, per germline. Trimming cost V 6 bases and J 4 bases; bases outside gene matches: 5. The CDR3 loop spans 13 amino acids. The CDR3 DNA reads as TGTGCCAGCAGGTTACAGGGGAGCACTGAAGCTTTCTTT. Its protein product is CASRLQGSTEAFF. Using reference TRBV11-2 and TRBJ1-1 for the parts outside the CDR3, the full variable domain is EAGVAQSPRYKIIEKRQSVAFWCNPISGHATLYWYQQILGQGPKLLIQFQNNGVVDDSQLPKDRFSAERLKGVDSTLKIQPAKLEDSAVYLCASRLQGSTEAFFGQGTRLTVV.

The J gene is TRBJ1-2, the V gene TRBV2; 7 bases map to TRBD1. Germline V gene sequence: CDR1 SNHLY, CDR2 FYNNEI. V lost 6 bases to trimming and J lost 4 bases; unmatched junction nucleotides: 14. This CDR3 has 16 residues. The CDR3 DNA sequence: TGTGCCAGCAGAGCCGGGACAGCCAAAACTCTCTATGGCTACACCTTC. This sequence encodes CASRAGTAKTLYGYTF.

The CDR3 coding sequence is TGTGCCAGCAGCCAAGCCGCCGGGACTAGCGGCTACACAGATACGCAGTATTTT. The encoded protein is CASSQAAGTSGYTDTQYF. V and J are TRBV3-1 (or the pseudogene TRBV3-2) and TRBJ2-3; 11 bases map to TRBD2. Looked up from germline, CDR1 is LGHDT and CDR2 is YNNKEL (reference sequence). This CDR3 comprises 18 residues. J was trimmed by 2 bases and V by 1 base; bases with no gene match: 8.

CDR3 in amino acids: CASSHSDRGHDTQYF. The CDR3 DNA reads TGTGCCAGCAGCCATTCCGACAGGGGGCACGATACGCAGTATTTT. The chain recombines TRBV3-1 (or the pseudogene TRBV3-2) with TRBJ2-3; 10 bases are a match to TRBD1. After removal of 3 bases from V and 6 bases from J, the junction contained 6 bases not matched to a gene. This CDR3 comprises 15 residues. CDR1 and CDR2 from the germline V gene are LGHDT and YNNKEL (reference sequence).

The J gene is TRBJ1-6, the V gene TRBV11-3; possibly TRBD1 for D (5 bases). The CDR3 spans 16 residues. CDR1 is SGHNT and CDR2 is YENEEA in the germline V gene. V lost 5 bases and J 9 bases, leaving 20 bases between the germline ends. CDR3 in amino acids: CASSDPTFMGGSPLHF. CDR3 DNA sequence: TGTGCCAGCAGCGATCCAACCTTTATGGGGGGTTCACCCCTCCACTTT.

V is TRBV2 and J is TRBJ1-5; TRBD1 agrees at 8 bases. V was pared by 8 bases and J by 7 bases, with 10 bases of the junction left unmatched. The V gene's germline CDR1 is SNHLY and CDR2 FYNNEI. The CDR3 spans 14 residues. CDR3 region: CASGRDRLSQPQHF. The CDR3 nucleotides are TGTGCCAGCGGCCGGGACAGGCTTTCACAGCCCCAGCATTTT.

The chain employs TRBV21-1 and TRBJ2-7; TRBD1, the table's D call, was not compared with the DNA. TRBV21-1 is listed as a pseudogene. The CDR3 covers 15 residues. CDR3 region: CASSTLPGTVYEQYF. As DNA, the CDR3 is TGTGCCAGCAGCACCCTTCCCGGGACAGTGTACGAGCAGTACTTC.

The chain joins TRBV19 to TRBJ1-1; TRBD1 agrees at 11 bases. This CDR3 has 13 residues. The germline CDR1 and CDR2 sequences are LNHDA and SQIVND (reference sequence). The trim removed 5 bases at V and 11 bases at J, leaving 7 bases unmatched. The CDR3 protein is CASSLRTGGGAFF. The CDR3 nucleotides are TGTGCCAGTAGTTTGAGGACAGGGGGCGGGGCTTTCTTT.

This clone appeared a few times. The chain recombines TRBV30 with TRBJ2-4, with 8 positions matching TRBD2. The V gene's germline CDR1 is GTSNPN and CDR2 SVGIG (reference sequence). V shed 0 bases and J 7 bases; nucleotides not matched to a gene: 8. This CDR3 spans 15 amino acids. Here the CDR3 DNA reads TGTGCCTGGAGTGTACGTCGGGGGGGCTCGAACATTCAGTACTTC. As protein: CAWSVRRGGSNIQYF.

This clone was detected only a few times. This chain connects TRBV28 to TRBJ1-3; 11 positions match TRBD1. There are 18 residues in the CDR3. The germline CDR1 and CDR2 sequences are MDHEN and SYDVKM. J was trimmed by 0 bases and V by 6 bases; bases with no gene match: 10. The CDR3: CASSVVGTGGYSGNTIYF. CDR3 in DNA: TGTGCCAGCAGCGTTGTGGGGACAGGGGGTTACTCTGGAAACACCATATATTTT.

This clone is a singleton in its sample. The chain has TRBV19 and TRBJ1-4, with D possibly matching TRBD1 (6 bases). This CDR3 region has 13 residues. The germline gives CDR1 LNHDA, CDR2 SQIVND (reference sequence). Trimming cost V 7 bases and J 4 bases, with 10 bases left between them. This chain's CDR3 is CASNGGGNEKLFF. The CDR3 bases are TGTGCCAGTAATGGGGGCGGTAATGAAAAACTGTTTTTT.

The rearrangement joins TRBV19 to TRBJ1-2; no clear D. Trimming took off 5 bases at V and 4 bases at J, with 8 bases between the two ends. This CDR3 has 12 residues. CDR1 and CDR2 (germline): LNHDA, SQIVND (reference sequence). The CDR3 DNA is TGTGCCAGTAGTGCGGGCTTCTATGGCTACACCTTC. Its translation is CASSAGFYGYTF.

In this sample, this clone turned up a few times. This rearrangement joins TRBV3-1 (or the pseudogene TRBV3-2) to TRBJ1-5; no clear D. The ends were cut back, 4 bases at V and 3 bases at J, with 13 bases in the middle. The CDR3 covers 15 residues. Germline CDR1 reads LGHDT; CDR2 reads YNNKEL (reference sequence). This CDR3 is CASSPNAGPNQPQHF. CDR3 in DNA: TGTGCCAGCAGCCCAAATGCGGGCCCCAATCAGCCCCAGCATTTT.

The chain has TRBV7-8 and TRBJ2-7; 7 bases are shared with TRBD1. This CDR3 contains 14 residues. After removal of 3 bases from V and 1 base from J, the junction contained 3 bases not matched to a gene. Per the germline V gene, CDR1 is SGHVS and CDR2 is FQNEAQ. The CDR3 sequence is CASSFEGASYEQYF. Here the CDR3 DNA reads TGTGCCAGCAGCTTCGAGGGGGCGTCCTACGAGCAGTACTTC.

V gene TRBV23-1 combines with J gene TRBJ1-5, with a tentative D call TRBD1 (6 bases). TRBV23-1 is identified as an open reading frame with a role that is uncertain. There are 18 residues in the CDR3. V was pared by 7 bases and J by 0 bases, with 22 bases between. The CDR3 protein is CASTGRQGSRNSNQPQHF. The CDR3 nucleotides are TGCGCCAGCACGGGCAGGCAGGGGTCCCGAAATAGCAATCAGCCCCAGCATTTT.

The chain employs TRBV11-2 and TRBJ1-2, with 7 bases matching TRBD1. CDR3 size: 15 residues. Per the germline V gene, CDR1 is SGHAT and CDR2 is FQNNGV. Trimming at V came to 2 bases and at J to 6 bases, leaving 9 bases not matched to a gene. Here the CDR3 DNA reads TGTGCCAGCAGCTTAAAGTTACAGGGGACCCATGGCTACACCTTC. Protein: CASSLKLQGTHGYTF.

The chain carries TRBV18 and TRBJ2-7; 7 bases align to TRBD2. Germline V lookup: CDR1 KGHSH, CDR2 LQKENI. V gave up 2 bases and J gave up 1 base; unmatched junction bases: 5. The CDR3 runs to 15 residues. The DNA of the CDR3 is TGTGCCAGCTCACCATTGGGCGGGGGTTCCTACGAGCAGTACTTC. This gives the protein CASSPLGGGSYEQYF.